The clone carrying this TCR beta chain was picked up many times. Its antigen is undetermined. TCRdb used MiXCR to reprocess the 5' RACE reads, holding one entry per CDR3 protein. The table shows some 120,000 distinct CDR3 sequences, with 7.4% occurring only once. The germline V gene has CDR1 LNHDA and CDR2 SQIVND (reference sequence). This CDR3 spans 16 amino acids. V dropped 5 bases and J dropped 0 bases, with 14 bases sitting between them. This record belongs to a study of T cells after yellow fever vaccination. Findings and limits, study-wide: Weaker in magnitude, the secondary response showed a faster peak on day 5 versus 15.

Sequenced here: CD4+ T cells sorted from PBMCs, sampled 9 to 11 days after the first yellow fever vaccination. The TCR sequence derives from a young man who received the YFV17D yellow fever vaccine. The rearrangement uses TRBV19 and TRBJ1-5, with a possible D match to TRBD1 (6 bases). The CDR3 spells CASSARRGSSNQPQHF. The DNA for the CDR3 is TGTGCCAGTAGTGCCCGGAGGGGGTCTAGCAATCAGCCCCAGCATTTT.